This T cell receptor (beta chain) was sequenced during a study of CD8+ T cells in alopecia areata. Study overall: Tofacitinib administration to treated patients was oral, at 5 to 10 mg twice daily.

Extracted RNA was reverse transcribed into cDNA, the sequencing template. TCRdb keeps only in-frame clones here, not all; method: immunoSEQ multiplex PCR. The sample lists some 130,000 clones; about 60% were seen once. Starting from PBMCs, sorting isolated CD4+ and CD8+ T cells. The CDR3 covers 13 residues. Germline V gene sequence: CDR1 WSHSY, CDR2 SAAADI. Trimming cost V 8 bases and J 2 bases, with 13 bases left between them. This clone was observed a few times. The receptor's source is a human donor with alopecia areata. The sample in question was CD4+ T cells sorted from blood, obtained at week 0. The chain is built from TRBV10-2 and TRBJ2-7; D may correspond to TRBD1 or TRBD2 (5 bases each). The CDR3: CASGKGRTYEQYF. Here the CDR3 DNA reads TGCGCCAGCGGTAAGGGACGGACCTACGAGCAGTACTTC.